This record concerns one T cell receptor beta chain sequence. Under the authors' procedure: Researchers report that nucleated cell counts were estimated from reference gene primer amplification. This table comes from immunoSEQ multiplex PCR, and its TCRdb copy is limited to in-frame clones, with some not included. V, J and clone size reflect that table, while D and trimming were determined from the DNA. The sample shows about 250,000 clones, roughly 80% of them seen only once. The CDR3 contains 15 residues. The V and J ends lost 1 base and 2 bases, in that order; junction bases with no gene match: 2. Germline lookup yields CDR1 MDHEN and CDR2 SYDVKM. These data come from a study of blood T cell repertoires in COVID-19. About the study: The study drew acute and convalescent COVID-19 samples from the United States, Italy and Spain. PBMCs, B-cell-depleted T cells, or T cells were the source of the cDNA or gDNA that made up the material.

The sequenced sample consisted of peripheral blood. The rearrangement uses TRBV28 and TRBJ2-5; TRBD1 matches at 9 bases. The sequence was obtained from a man at least 80 years old with acute or convalescent COVID-19. The CDR3 DNA sequence: TGTGCCAGCAGTTTATCTGGACAGGGGCAAGAGACCCAGTACTTC. This encodes CASSLSGQGQETQYF.